The sequence of this TCR beta chain was determined in a study of blood T cell repertoires in COVID-19. Authors' data handling: Nucleated cell number was recorded as an estimate derived from reference gene primer amplification. Here immunoSEQ multiplex PCR was the method, and the copy in TCRdb shows in-frame clones only, minus some. Clonal size and the V and J genes are those of that table, whereas D and trimming came from the DNA. The sample includes approximately 260,000 clones, about 81% seen only once; the top ten take approximately 4.3%. Participants were placed into cohorts based on the clinical history they reported. Trimming shortened V by 6 bases and J by 4 bases, and 12 bases separated the two germline ends. The CDR3 contains 13 residues. The germline V gene has CDR1 MDHEN and CDR2 SYDVKM.

The chain is built from TRBV28 and TRBJ1-2; possible D gene TRBD1, 5 bases. The sample was PBMCs or T cells enriched from blood (not recorded which). The sequence was collected from a man aged 30 to 45 with acute COVID-19. The CDR3: CASSPGMSYGYTF. CDR3 DNA sequence: TGTGCCAGCAGCCCAGGGATGAGCTATGGCTACACCTTC.